This T cell receptor beta chain was documented in a study of T cell responses to AZD1222 COVID-19 vaccine. Study-level findings and limits: Nearly half of spike-specific TCRs reportedly go after variant regions that carry no mutations. Once two AZD1222 doses were given, Spike-specific TCR breadth and depth went up.

The table lists this clone with a count of one. Antigen specificity is unknown. The CDR3 is made up of 15 amino acids. V gave up 2 bases and J gave up 1 base, with 9 bases separating them. Germline V gives CDR1 SGHNT, CDR2 YYREEE (reference sequence). Using immunoSEQ multiplex PCR, the repertoire was profiled, and TCRdb retains in-frame clones only, with some absent. The sample has around 130,000 clones, about 90% seen once; the top ten hold 1.3% to 1.5%. The rearrangement uses TRBV5-4 and TRBJ1-4; tentative D call: TRBD1 (6 bases). This receptor was taken from an adult in good health. Here the sequenced sample was peripheral blood, taken on day 0 of AZD1222 vaccination. The CDR3 nucleotides are TGTGCCAGCAGCTTACCGGGACAAACTAATGAAAAACTGTTTTTT. It specifies CASSLPGQTNEKLFF.